This T cell receptor beta chain was captured in a study of blood T cell repertoires in COVID-19. Profiled with immunoSEQ multiplex PCR; TCRdb holds only in-frame clones, not every one. The table has fewer than 250,000 clones, around four fifths seen once; the top ten hold roughly 10%. V lost 7 bases, J lost 4 bases, and 10 bases lay in between. This CDR3 is 13 amino acids long. The V gene's germline CDR1 is MDHEN and CDR2 SYDVKM. Only a few counts were recorded for this clone. The specimen sequenced was peripheral blood. This chain joins TRBV28 and TRBJ1-4; D is perhaps TRBD1 (5 bases). The sequence was obtained from an elderly woman with COVID-19, enrolled during active disease. In DNA form, the CDR3 reads TGTGCCAGCAATCGACAGCATAATGAAAAACTGTTTTTT. The encoded protein is CASNRQHNEKLFF.